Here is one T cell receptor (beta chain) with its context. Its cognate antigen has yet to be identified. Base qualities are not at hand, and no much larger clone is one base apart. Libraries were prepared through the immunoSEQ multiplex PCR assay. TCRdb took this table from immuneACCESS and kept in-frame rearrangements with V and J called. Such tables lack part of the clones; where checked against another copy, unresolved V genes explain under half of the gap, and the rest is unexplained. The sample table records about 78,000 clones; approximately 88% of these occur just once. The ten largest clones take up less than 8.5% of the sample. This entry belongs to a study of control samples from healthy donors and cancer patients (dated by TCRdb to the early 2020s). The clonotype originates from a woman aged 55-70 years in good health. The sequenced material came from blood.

The CDR3 amino acid sequence is: CASSPGTDNQPQHF. DNA sequence: TGTGCCAGCTCACCCGGGACAGACAATCAGCCCCAGCATTTT. This sequence uses TRBV18 and TRBJ1-5, with 7 junctional bases fitting TRBD1. The CDR1 and CDR2 encoded by the germline V gene are KGHSH and LQKENI. Its CDR3 holds 14 amino acids, cysteine through phenylalanine. The CDR3 DNA has 42 bases and is translated from base 1. V loses 3 bases at its end and J loses 3 bases; junction bases beyond the gene matches: 2. When the CDR3 is completed using the reference TRBV18 and TRBJ1-5 genes on either side, the full variable domain is NAGVMQNPRHLVRRRGQEARLRCSPMKGHSHVYWYRQLPEEGLKFMVYLQKENIIDESGMPKERFSAEFPKEGPSILRIQQVVRGDSAAYFCASSPGTDNQPQHFGDGTRLSIL.